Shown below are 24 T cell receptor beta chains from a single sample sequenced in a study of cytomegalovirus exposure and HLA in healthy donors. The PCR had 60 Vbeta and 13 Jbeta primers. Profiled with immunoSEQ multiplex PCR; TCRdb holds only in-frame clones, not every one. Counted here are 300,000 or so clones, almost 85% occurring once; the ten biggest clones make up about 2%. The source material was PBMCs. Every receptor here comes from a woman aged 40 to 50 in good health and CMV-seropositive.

In DNA, the CDR3 is TGTGCCATCAGTGATGGGACAGGGGGCAACACCGGGGAGCTGTTTTTT. This codes for CAISDGTGGNTGELFF. The chain links TRBV10-3 to TRBJ2-2; 12 bases are shared with TRBD1. V lost 3 bases to trimming and J lost 2 bases; unmatched junction nucleotides: 1. CDR3 length: 16 residues. Germline CDR1 is ENHRY and CDR2 is SYGVKD.

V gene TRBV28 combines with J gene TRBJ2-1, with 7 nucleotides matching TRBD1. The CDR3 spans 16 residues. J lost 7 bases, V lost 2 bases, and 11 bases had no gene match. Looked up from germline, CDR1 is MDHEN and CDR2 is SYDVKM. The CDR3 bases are TGTGCCAGCAGTTTAGCCACAGGGGAAGTGGATAATGAGCAGTTCTTC. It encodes CASSLATGEVDNEQFF.

Written as DNA, the CDR3 is TGTGCCAGCAGAGGGGGGGCGCAGGACTATGGCTACACCTTC. Encoded protein: CASRGGAQDYGYTF. The gene calls are TRBV28 and TRBJ1-2, with D perhaps TRBD1 (6 bases). The ends were cut back, 6 bases at V and 3 bases at J, with 14 bases in the middle. The CDR3 is 14 residues long. Germline CDR1 reads MDHEN; CDR2 reads SYDVKM.

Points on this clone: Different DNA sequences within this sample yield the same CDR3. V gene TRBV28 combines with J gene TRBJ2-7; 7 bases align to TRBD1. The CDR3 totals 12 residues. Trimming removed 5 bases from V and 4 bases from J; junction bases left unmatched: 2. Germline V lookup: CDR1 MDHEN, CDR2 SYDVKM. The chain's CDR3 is CASSPGQYEQYF. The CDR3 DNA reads TGTGCCAGCAGTCCGGGACAGTACGAGCAGTACTTC.

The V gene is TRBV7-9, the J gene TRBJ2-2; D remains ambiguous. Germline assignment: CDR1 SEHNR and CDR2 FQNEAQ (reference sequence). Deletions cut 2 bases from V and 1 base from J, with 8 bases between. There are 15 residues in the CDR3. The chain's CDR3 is CASSLNTVNTGELFF. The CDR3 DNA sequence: TGTGCCAGCAGCTTAAATACGGTGAACACCGGGGAGCTGTTTTTT.

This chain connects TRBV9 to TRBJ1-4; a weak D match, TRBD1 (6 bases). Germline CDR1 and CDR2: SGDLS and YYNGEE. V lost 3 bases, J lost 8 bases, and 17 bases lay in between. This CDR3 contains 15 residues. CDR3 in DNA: TGTGCCAGCAGCGCCCTAGGACAGCCAGGGGAAAAACTGTTTTTT. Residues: CASSALGQPGEKLFF.

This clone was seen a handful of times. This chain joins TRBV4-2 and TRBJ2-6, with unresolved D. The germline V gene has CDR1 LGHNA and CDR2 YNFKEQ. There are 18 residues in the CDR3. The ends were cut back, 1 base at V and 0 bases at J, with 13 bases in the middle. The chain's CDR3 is CASSQALGVTSGANVLTF. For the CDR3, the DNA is TGTGCCAGCAGCCAAGCACTGGGCGTAACCTCTGGGGCCAACGTCCTGACTTTC.

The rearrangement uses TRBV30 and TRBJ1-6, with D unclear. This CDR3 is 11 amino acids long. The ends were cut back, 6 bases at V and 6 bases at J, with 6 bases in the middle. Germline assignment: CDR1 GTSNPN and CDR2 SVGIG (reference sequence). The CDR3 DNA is TGTGCCTGTCAGGCTAATTCACCCCTCCACTTT. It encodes CACQANSPLHF.

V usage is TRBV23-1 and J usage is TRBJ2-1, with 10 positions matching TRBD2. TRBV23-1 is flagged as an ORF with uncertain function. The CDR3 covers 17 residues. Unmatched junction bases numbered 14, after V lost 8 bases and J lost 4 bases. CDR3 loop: CASPRELAGAVYNEQFF. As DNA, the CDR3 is TGCGCCAGCCCCAGGGAGCTAGCGGGAGCGGTATACAATGAGCAGTTCTTC.

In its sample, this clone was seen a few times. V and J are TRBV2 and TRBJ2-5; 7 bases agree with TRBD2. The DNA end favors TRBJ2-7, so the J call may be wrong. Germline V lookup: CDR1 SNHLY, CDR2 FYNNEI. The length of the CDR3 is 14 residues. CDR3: CASNKGGGPDEQYF. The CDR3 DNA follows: TGTGCCAGCAACAAGGGCGGGGGACCGGACGAGCAGTACTTC.

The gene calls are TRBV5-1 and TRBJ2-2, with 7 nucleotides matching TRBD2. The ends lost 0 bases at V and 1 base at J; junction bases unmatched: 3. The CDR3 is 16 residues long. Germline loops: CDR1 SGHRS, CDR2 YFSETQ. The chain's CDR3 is CASSLVAGVNTGELFF. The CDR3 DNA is TGCGCCAGCAGCTTGGTCGCGGGAGTGAACACCGGGGAGCTGTTTTTT.

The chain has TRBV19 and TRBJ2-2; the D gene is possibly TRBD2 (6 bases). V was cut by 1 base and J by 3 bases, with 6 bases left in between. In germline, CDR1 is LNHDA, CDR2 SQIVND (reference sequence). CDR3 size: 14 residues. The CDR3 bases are TGTGCCAGTAGTATAGCGGGGGACACCGGGGAGCTGTTTTTT. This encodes CASSIAGDTGELFF.

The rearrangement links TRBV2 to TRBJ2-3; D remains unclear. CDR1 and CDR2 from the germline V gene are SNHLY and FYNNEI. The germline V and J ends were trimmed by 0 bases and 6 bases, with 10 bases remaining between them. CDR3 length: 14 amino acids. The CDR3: CASSEAPILDTQYF. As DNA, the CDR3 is TGTGCCAGCAGTGAAGCGCCTATCCTGGATACGCAGTATTTT. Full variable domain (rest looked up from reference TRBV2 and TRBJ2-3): EPEVTQTPSHQVTQMGQEVILRCVPISNHLYFYWYRQILGQKVEFLVSFYNNEISEKSEIFDDQFSVERPDGSNFTLKIRSTKLEDSAMYFCASSEAPILDTQYFGPGTRLTVL.

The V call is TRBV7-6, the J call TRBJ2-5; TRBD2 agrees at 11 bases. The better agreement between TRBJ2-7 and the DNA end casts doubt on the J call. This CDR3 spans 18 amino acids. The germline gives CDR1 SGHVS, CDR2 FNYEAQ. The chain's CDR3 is CASSLVLAGEGSSYEQYF. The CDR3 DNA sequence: TGTGCCAGCAGCTTAGTACTAGCGGGAGAGGGGAGCTCCTACGAGCAGTACTTC.

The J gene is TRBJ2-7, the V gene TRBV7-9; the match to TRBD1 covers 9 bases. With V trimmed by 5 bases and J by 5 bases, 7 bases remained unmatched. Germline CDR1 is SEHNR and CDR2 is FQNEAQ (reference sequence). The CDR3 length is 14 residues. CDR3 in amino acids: CASSRRQGENEQYF. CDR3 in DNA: TGTGCCAGCAGCCGTAGACAGGGGGAGAACGAGCAGTACTTC.

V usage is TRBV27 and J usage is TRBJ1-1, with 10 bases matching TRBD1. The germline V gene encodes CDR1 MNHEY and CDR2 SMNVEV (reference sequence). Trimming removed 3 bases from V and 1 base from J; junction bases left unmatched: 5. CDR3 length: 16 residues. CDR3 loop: CASSLTGGSGNTEAFF. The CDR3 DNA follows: TGTGCCAGCAGTTTGACAGGGGGCTCTGGGAACACTGAAGCTTTCTTT.

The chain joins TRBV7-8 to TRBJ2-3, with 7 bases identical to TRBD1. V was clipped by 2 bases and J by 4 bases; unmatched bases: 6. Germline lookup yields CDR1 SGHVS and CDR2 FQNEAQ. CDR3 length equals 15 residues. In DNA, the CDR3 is TGTGCCAGCAGCTTAAGGGACAGCCCTTCAGATACGCAGTATTTT. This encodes CASSLRDSPSDTQYF.

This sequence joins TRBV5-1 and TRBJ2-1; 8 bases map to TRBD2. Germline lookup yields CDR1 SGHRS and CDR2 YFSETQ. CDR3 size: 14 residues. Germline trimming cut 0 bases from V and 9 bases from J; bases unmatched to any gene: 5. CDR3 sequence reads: CASSLAGRAAEQFF. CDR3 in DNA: TGCGCCAGCAGCTTGGCCGGGAGGGCCGCTGAGCAGTTCTTC.

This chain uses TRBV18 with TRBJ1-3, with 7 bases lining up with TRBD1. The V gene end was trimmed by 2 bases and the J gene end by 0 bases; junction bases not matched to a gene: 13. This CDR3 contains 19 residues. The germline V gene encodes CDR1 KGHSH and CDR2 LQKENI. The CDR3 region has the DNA TGTGCCAGCTCACCAAGGGACAGAGCCTCCTTCTACTCTGGAAACACCATATATTTT. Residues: CASSPRDRASFYSGNTIYF.

The CDR3 is CATSRDWEGSNEKLFF. CDR3 sequence (DNA): TGTGCCACCAGCAGAGATTGGGAGGGTTCTAATGAAAAACTGTTTTTT. The chain carries TRBV15 and TRBJ1-4; D is undetermined. CDR3 length: 16 residues. The V end lost 0 bases, the J end lost 3 bases, and 11 bases lay between the germline ends. Germline lookup yields CDR1 LNHNV and CDR2 YYDKDF (reference sequence). The variable domain in full, completed from reference TRBV15 and TRBJ1-4, reads DAMVIQNPRYQVTQFGKPVTLSCSQTLNHNVMYWYQQKSSQAPKLLFHYYDKDFNNEADTPDNFQSRRPNTSFCFLDIRSPGLGDTAMYLCATSRDWEGSNEKLFFGSGTQLSVL.

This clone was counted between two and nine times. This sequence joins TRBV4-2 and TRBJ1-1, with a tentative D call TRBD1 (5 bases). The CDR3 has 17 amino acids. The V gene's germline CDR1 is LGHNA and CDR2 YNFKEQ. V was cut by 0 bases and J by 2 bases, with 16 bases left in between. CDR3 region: CASSQDSDSWVNTEAFF. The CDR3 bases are TGTGCCAGCAGCCAAGATTCCGACAGCTGGGTAAACACTGAAGCTTTCTTT.

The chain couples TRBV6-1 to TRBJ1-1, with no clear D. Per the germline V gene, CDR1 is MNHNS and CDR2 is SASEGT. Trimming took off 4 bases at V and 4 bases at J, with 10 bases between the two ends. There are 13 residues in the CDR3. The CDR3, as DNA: TGTGCCAGCAGTGCAAGAGTCTTCACTGAAGCTTTCTTT. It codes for CASSARVFTEAFF.

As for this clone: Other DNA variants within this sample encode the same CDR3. CDR3 nucleotide sequence: TGTGCCTGGAGCGGACAGGGATATGGCTACACCTTC. It specifies CAWSGQGYGYTF. The chain recombines TRBV30 with TRBJ1-2; TRBD1 matches at 8 bases. V shed 3 bases, J shed 5 bases, and the junction held 2 bases outside the gene matches. Germline V gene data show CDR1 as GTSNPN and CDR2 as SVGIG (reference sequence). The CDR3 contains 12 residues.

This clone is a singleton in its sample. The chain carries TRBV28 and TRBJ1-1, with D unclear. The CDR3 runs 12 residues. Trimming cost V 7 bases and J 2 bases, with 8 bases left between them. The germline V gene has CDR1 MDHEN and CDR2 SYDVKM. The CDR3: CASIRPNTEAFF. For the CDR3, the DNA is TGTGCCAGCATCAGGCCCAACACTGAAGCTTTCTTT.